The 10 T cell receptor beta chains below come from one sample, sequenced in a study of response to subunit inactivated influenza vaccine. One entry per CDR3 protein results from TCRdb running MiXCR on the RT-PCR reads. The sample includes roughly 570,000 distinct CDR3 sequences, 10% to 15% of them seen just once. This specimen was PBMCs from blood, taken about 40 days after vaccination. These receptors were collected from a man aged 45-60 years who received an inactivated influenza vaccine.

Details on this clonotype: A much larger clone lies one base from this, so it may be a read error. The chain has TRBV27 and TRBJ2-1; maybe TRBD2 (5 bases). The CDR3 sequence is 15 residues long. Germline-derived CDR1 and CDR2 are MNHEY and SMNVEV (reference sequence). V was pared by 3 bases and J by 4 bases, with 13 bases between. The CDR3 nucleotides are TGTGCCAGCAGTTTGAGGAGCGGCAGATACAATGAGCAGTTCTTC. This sequence encodes CASSLRSGRYNEQFF.

This clonotype was found a few times. The CDR3, as DNA: TGTGCCAGCAGCCCTTCCGGACAGACCTCCTACGAGCAGTACTTC. It yields the protein CASSPSGQTSYEQYF. This chain joins TRBV4-2 and TRBJ2-7, with D possibly TRBD1 on 6 matching bases. The CDR3 contains 15 residues. Germline V gives CDR1 LGHNA, CDR2 YNFKEQ. V was trimmed by 4 bases and J by 0 bases, leaving 13 bases between them.

Ten or more counts support this clonotype. The chain has TRBV29-1 and TRBJ2-3, with 8 positions matching TRBD1. The germline gives CDR1 SQVTM, CDR2 ANQGSEA. The CDR3 loop spans 13 amino acids. J lost 9 bases, V lost 6 bases, and 11 bases had no gene match. The CDR3 here is CSVDGQGTQTQYF. DNA of the CDR3: TGCAGCGTCGATGGACAGGGAACCCAGACGCAGTATTTT.

This clonotype was observed a handful of times. V usage is TRBV7-2 and J usage is TRBJ2-7, with D possibly being TRBD2 (6 bases). The germline V and J ends were trimmed by 1 base and 9 bases, with 25 bases remaining between them. The CDR3 sequence is 17 residues long. Germline CDR1 is SGHTA and CDR2 is FQGNSA. The CDR3: CASSLVGIGGTNRGQYF. CDR3 nucleotide sequence: TGTGCCAGCAGCTTAGTGGGGATTGGCGGGACCAACCGTGGGCAGTACTTC.

V usage is TRBV9 and J usage is TRBJ2-2; 8 nucleotides line up with TRBD2. The germline gives CDR1 SGDLS, CDR2 YYNGEE. V trimming: 2 bases; J trimming: 1 base; junction bases outside the gene matches: 4. The CDR3 has 16 amino acids. CDR3 region: CASSVRSGRNTGELFF. Here the CDR3 DNA reads TGTGCCAGCAGCGTGAGGAGCGGGAGGAACACCGGGGAGCTGTTTTTT.

This clonotype has at least ten counts. The V call is TRBV20-1, the J call TRBJ2-1; D may be TRBD1 (6 bases). Germline V gene sequence: CDR1 DFQATT, CDR2 SNEGSKA (reference sequence). With 5 bases removed from V and 0 bases from J, the gap between germline ends came to 17 bases. This CDR3 is built from 16 residues. In DNA form, the CDR3 reads TGCAGTGCTCCCCTGGGACACGCAAGCTCCTACAATGAGCAGTTCTTC. This translates into CSAPLGHASSYNEQFF.

There are many counts of this clonotype. The rearrangement joins TRBV27 to TRBJ2-7; possibly TRBD1 for D (5 bases). Germline CDR1 reads MNHEY; CDR2 reads SMNVEV (reference sequence). This CDR3 has 13 residues. Trimming removed 4 bases at V and 2 bases at J, with 9 bases between. CDR3 coding DNA: TGTGCCAGCAGTTCTGGGGCCCCCTACGAGCAGTACTTC. It codes for CASSSGAPYEQYF.

CDR3 bases: TGTGCCAGCAGCTTAACGGGGGGTAGCGGGAGAAGTGAGCAGTTCTTC. The encoded protein is CASSLTGGSGRSEQFF. The chain couples TRBV7-3 to TRBJ2-1; 9 nucleotides match TRBD2. This CDR3 region has 16 residues. Unmatched junction bases numbered 9, after V lost 0 bases and J lost 9 bases. CDR1 is SGHTA, CDR2 FQGTGA, per germline.

The chain recombines TRBV7-2 with TRBJ1-6; 7 bases map to TRBD1. After removal of 3 bases from V and 7 bases from J, the junction contained 6 bases not matched to a gene. The CDR3 extends over 15 amino acids. The germline V gene encodes CDR1 SGHTA and CDR2 FQGNSA. The CDR3 sequence: CASSFRGQSNSPLHF. CDR3 nucleotides: TGTGCCAGCAGCTTTAGGGGGCAGTCAAATTCACCCCTCCACTTT.

This clonotype was counted between two and nine times. V usage is TRBV12-3 or TRBV12-4 and J usage is TRBJ1-5; 7 bases align to TRBD1. With V trimmed by 6 bases and J by 4 bases, 6 bases remained unmatched. This CDR3 is built from 14 residues. CDR3: CASSRTGDNQPQHF. CDR3 nucleotide sequence: TGTGCCAGCAGCAGGACAGGAGATAATCAGCCCCAGCATTTT.